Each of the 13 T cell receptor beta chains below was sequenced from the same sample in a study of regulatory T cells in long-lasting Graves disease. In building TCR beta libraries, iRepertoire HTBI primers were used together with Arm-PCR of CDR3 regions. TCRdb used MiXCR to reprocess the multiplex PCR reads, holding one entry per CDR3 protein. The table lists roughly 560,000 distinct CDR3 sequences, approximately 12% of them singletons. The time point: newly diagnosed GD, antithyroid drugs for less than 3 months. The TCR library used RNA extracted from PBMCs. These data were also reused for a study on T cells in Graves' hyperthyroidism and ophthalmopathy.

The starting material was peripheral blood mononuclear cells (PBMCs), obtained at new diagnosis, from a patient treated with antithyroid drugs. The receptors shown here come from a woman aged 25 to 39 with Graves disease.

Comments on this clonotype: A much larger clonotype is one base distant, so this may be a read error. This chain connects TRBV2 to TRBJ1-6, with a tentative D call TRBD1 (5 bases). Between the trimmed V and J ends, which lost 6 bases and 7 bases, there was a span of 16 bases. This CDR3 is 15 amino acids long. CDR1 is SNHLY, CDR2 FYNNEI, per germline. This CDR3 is CASRQVVTANSPLHF. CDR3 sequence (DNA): TGTGCCAGCAGGCAAGTCGTGACAGCAAATTCACCCCTCCACTTT.

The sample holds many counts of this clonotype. In nucleotides, the CDR3 is TGTGCCAGCAGCCCCCGGGTTCGGACTGAAGCTTTCTTT. This codes for CASSPRVRTEAFF. V gene TRBV14 combines with J gene TRBJ1-1; unclear D gene. V was cut by 4 bases and J by 5 bases, with 11 bases left in between. This CDR3 is 13 amino acids long. CDR1 and CDR2 (germline): SGHDN, FVKESK.

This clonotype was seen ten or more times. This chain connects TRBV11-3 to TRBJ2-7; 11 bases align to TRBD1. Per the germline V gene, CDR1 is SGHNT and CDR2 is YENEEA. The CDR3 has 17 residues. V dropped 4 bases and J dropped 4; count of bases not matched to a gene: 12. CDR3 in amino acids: CASSSGTGGFYSYEQYF. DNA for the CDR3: TGTGCCAGCAGCTCGGGGACAGGGGGATTTTATTCGTACGAGCAGTACTTC.

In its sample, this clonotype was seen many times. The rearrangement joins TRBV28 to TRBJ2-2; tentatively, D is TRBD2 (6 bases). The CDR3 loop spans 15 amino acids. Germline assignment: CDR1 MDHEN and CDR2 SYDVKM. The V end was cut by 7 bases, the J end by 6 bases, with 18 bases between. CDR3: CASKRASITAGELFF. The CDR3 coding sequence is TGTGCCAGCAAGCGGGCGTCCATTACCGCCGGGGAGCTGTTTTTT. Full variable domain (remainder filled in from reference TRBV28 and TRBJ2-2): DVKVTQSSRYLVKRTGEKVFLECVQDMDHENMFWYRQDPGLGLRLIYFSYDVKMKEKGDIPEGYSVSREKKERFSLILESASTNQTSMYLCASKRASITAGELFFGEGSRLTVL.

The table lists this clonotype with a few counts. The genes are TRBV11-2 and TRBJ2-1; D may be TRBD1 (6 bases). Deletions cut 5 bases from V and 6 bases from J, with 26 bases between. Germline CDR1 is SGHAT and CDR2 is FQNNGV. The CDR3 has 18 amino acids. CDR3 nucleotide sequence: TGTGCCAGCAGCCACTTCCCGCTCACTAGAAGGGGGTCCAATGAGCAGTTCTTC. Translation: CASSHFPLTRRGSNEQFF.

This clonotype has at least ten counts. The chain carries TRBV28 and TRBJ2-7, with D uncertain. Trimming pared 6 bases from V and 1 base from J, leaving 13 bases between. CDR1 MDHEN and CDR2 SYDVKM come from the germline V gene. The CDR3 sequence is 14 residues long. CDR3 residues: CASRPTRSSYEQYF. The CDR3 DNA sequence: TGTGCCAGCAGACCCACAAGGAGTTCCTACGAGCAGTACTTC. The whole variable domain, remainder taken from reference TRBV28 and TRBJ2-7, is DVKVTQSSRYLVKRTGEKVFLECVQDMDHENMFWYRQDPGLGLRLIYFSYDVKMKEKGDIPEGYSVSREKKERFSLILESASTNQTSMYLCASRPTRSSYEQYFGPGTRLTVT.

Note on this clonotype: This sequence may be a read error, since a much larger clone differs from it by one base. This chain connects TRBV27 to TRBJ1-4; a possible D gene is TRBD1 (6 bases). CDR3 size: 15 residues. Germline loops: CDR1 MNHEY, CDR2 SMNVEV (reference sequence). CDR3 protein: CASSPNPSNREKLVF. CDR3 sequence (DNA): TGTGCCAGCAGTCCCAACCCATCCAACAGGGAAAAACTGGTTTTT.

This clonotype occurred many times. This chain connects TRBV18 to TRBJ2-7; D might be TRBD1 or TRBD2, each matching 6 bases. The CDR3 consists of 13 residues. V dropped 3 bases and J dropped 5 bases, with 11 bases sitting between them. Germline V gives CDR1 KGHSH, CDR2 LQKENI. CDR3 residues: CASSPGGGNEQYF. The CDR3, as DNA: TGTGCCAGCTCACCCGGAGGGGGAAACGAGCAGTACTTC.

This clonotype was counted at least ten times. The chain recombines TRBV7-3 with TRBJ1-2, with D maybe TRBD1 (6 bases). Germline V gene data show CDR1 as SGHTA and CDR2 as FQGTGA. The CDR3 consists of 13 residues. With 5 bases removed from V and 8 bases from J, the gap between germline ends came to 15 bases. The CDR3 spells CASSLNGGVGYTF. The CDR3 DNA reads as TGTGCCAGCAGCCTCAATGGGGGCGTCGGCTACACCTTC.

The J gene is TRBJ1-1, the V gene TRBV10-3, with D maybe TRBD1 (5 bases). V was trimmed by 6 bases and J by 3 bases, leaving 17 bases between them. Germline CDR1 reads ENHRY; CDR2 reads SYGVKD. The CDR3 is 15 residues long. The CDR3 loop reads CAISSHPGVDTEAFF. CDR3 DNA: TGTGCCATCAGCTCGCACCCGGGGGTTGACACTGAAGCTTTCTTT.

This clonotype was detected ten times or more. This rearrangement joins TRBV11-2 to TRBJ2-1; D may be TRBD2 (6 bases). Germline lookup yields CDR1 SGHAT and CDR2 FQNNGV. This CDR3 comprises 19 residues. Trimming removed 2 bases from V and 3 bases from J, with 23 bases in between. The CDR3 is CASSLFFGRWEEGYNEQFF. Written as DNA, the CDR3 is TGTGCCAGCAGCTTATTTTTCGGGCGTTGGGAGGAAGGCTACAATGAGCAGTTCTTC.

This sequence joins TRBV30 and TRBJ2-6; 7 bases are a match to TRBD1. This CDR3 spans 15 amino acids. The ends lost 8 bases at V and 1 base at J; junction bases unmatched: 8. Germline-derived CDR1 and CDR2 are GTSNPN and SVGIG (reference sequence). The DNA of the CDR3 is TGTGCCCATGGGACAGATTCGTCTGGGGCCAACGTCCTGACTTTC. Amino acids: CAHGTDSSGANVLTF.

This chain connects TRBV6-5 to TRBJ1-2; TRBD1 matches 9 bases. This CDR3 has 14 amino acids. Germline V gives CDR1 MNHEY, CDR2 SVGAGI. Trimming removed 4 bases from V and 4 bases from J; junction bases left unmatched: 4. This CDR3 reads CASSFPGQGYGYTF. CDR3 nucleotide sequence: TGTGCCAGCAGTTTTCCGGGACAGGGCTATGGCTACACCTTC.